This TCR beta chain was captured by sequencing in a study of T and B cells in COVID-19 patients. Study summary: At median age about 35 years, recovered patients were younger than active-infection patients at about 63. Critical illness requiring mechanical ventilation or extracorporeal membrane oxygenation affected three fifths of the roughly 20 active-infection patients. Of approximately 20 active-infection patients, approximately 18 carried comorbidities linked to unfavorable COVID-19 outcome. Whole-study results and caveats: At recovery TRB diversity and richness exceeded healthy donors, after highly clonal active COVID-19 repertoires.

Looked up from germline, CDR1 is MGHDK and CDR2 is SYGVNS. Trimming removed 3 bases at V and 4 bases at J, with 7 bases between. CDR3 length: 13 amino acids. Blood genomic DNA input for TRB amplification was about 240-500 ng. Remarks on this clonotype: Antigen: not known.

TRB rearrangements were amplified by multiplex PCR with BIOMED2 TRB-A/B primers. TCRdb processed the multiplex PCR reads anew with MiXCR; each CDR3 protein has one entry. This sample carries approximately 17,000 distinct CDR3 sequences, 27% of them seen once, and the ten largest clones take approximately 3.1%. The sample taken for sequencing was blood. The TCR was taken from a human donor who had recovered from COVID-19. The chain combines TRBV25-1 with TRBJ2-1, with D hard to call. The CDR3 is CASSEAEYNEQFF. In DNA, the CDR3 is TGTGCCAGCAGTGAGGCGGAGTACAATGAGCAGTTCTTC.